This T cell receptor (beta chain) was sequenced in a study of T-cell memory formation after mild COVID-19. The length of the CDR3 is 12 residues. Per germline, CDR1 SNHLY and CDR2 FYNNEI. Trimming removed 3 bases from V and 9 bases from J, with 11 bases in between. TCRdb re-called the 5' RACE reads through MiXCR, storing one row per CDR3 protein. The table includes around 200,000 distinct CDR3 sequences, just over 9.5% detected once. The study's findings and limits: The authors did not confirm SARS-CoV-2 specificity of second-wave clones peaking day 37. Some clones that responded turned up in pre-infection memory, which suggests that cross-reactive memory joined in. Clones that shrank (day 15 to 85) were balanced CD4/CD8, whereas later expanders leaned CD4+.

This clonotype was observed many times. Its specificity is unknown. The sequence was collected from a young man who had mild COVID-19 (a few samples of this study predate the infection). Cell type and time point are not known. This chain joins TRBV2 and TRBJ2-5; no reliable D call. Sequencing was carried out using PBMCs or a T cell subset sorted from them (not recorded which). Here the CDR3 reads CASSDVLPAQYF. The CDR3 region has the DNA TGTGCCAGCAGTGATGTACTGCCGGCCCAGTACTTC. The whole variable domain, remainder taken from reference TRBV2 and TRBJ2-5, is EPEVTQTPSHQVTQMGQEVILRCVPISNHLYFYWYRQILGQKVEFLVSFYNNEISEKSEIFDDQFSVERPDGSNFTLKIRSTKLEDSAMYFCASSDVLPAQYFGPGTRLLVL.